This paragraph reports one T cell receptor beta chain. Its antigen is still unknown. The record has no base qualities; no much larger clone is one base away. This specimen comes from a study of tumor T cells in aggressive B-cell lymphoma (dated by TCRdb to 2016 to 2017). In the germline V gene, CDR1 corresponds to ENHRY and CDR2 to SYGVKD. The germline ends are 12 bases apart after V is trimmed by 0 bases and J by 0 bases. The CDR3 contains 17 residues, cysteine and phenylalanine counted. Only the CDR3 portion is preserved as DNA: 51 bases, with reading frame beginning at the first base. Library prep was done by the immunoSEQ multiplex PCR assay. TCRdb provides this immuneACCESS table in a form limited to in-frame rearrangements. Some clones are lacking; in checked studies, under half of them reflect an unresolved V gene, and why the rest are absent is not known. This sample holds 8,900 or so clones; about 85% were observed only once. Approximately 3.6% of the sample is taken by the ten largest.

The source material was tumor tissue. The receptor chain draws on TRBV10-3 and TRBJ1-5; the D segment could be TRBD1, given 6 matching bases. The TCR was taken from an adult with diffuse large B cell lymphoma. Here is the DNA: TGTGCCATCAGTGAGTCCTGGACCAGGGGTAGCAATCAGCCCCAGCATTTT. Its translation is CAISESWTRGSNQPQHF.